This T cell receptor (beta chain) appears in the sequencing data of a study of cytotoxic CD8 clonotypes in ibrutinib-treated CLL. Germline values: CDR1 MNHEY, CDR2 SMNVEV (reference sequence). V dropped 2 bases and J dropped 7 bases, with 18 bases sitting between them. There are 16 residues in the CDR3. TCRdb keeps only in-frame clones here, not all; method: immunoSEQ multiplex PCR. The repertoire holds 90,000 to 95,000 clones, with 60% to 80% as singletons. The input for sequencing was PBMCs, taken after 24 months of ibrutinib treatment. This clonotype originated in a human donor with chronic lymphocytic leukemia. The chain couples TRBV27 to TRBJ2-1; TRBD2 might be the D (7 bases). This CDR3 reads CASSLGGGGKGNEQFF. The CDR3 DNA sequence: TGTGCCAGCAGTTTAGGGGGGGGCGGAAAAGGTAATGAGCAGTTCTTC.